What follows are 20 T cell receptor beta chains derived from one specimen sequenced in a study of cytomegalovirus exposure and HLA in healthy donors. The PCR employed 60 Vbeta primers together with 13 Jbeta primers. Profiling relied on immunoSEQ multiplex PCR, and the TCRdb table lists in-frame clones only, not all of them. This repertoire shows some 120,000 clones, approximately 85% found once; its top ten account for 10% to 12%. The specimen sequenced was PBMCs. These receptors all come from a male donor in good health and CMV-seropositive.

This chain uses TRBV11-3 with TRBJ1-1; no firm D call. In germline, CDR1 is SGHNT, CDR2 YENEEA. This CDR3 is built from 13 residues. Trimming cost V 6 bases and J 1 base, with 9 bases left between them. The CDR3 reads CASRATGNTEAFF. The CDR3 coding sequence is TGTGCCAGCAGGGCGACTGGGAACACTGAAGCTTTCTTT.

This clone has a handful of counts. V gene TRBV18 combines with J gene TRBJ2-5, with 7 bases matching TRBD2. Germline V lookup: CDR1 KGHSH, CDR2 LQKENI. The CDR3 is 16 amino acids. V was clipped by 2 bases and J by 1 base; unmatched bases: 7. In DNA, the CDR3 is TGTGCCAGCTCACCAGGGGAGGGCCTTGGCCAAGAGACCCAGTACTTC. Its protein is CASSPGEGLGQETQYF.

The J gene is TRBJ2-5, the V gene TRBV5-1; the D gene is possibly TRBD1 (5 bases). The CDR3 is made up of 14 amino acids. In germline, CDR1 is SGHRS, CDR2 YFSETQ. The V end was cut by 7 bases, the J end by 6 bases, with 19 bases between. CDR3 nucleotides: TGCGCCAGCTCTGTACCCAGGGCCCCGCAGACCCAGTACTTC. As protein: CASSVPRAPQTQYF.

This chain joins TRBV7-2 and TRBJ2-7; perhaps TRBD2 as D (6 bases). V was cut by 1 base and J by 7 bases, with 14 bases left in between. The CDR3 consists of 14 residues. Germline CDR1 and CDR2: SGHTA and FQGNSA. The CDR3, as DNA: TGTGCCAGCAGCTTAGTAACGGGAGCGAGAGAGCAGTACTTC. This sequence encodes CASSLVTGAREQYF.

The J gene is TRBJ1-2, the V gene TRBV15, with 8 bases identical to TRBD1. Germline V gives CDR1 LNHNV, CDR2 YYDKDF (reference sequence). CDR3 length: 13 amino acids. V was clipped by 0 bases and J by 9 bases; unmatched bases: 3. The CDR3 DNA reads as TGTGCCACCAGCAGAGATAGGACAGGGCGCTACACCTTC. It translates to CATSRDRTGRYTF.

This clone was detected only once. The chain is built from TRBV4-3 and TRBJ2-1; TRBD1 is a possible D gene (5 bases). The CDR3 length is 11 residues. In germline, CDR1 is LGHNA, CDR2 YSLEER. Trimming took off 5 bases at V and 14 bases at J, with 13 bases between the two ends. This CDR3 is CASSAKGNEFF. The CDR3 nucleotides are TGCGCCAGCAGCGCGAAGGGGAACGAGTTCTTC.

In its sample, this clone was seen a few times. The gene calls are TRBV11-1 and TRBJ2-7, with D maybe TRBD1 (5 bases). CDR3 length: 15 residues. V was trimmed by 1 base and J by 2 bases, leaving 12 bases between them. CDR1 is SGHAT, CDR2 FQDESV, per germline (reference sequence). CDR3 DNA: TGTGCCAGCAGCTTAGGCAGGGTTGGGACCTACGAGCAGTACTTC. It translates to CASSLGRVGTYEQYF.

This chain connects TRBV12-1 to TRBJ2-1; the D call TRBD2 from the table was never checked on the DNA. TRBV12-1 is recorded as a pseudogene. There are 15 residues in the CDR3. CDR3 loop: CASSFTGTSGNEQFF. CDR3 in DNA: TGTGCCAGCAGCTTCACCGGGACTAGCGGGAATGAGCAGTTCTTC.

This sequence joins TRBV28 and TRBJ1-4; 9 bases agree with TRBD1. After removal of 8 bases from V and 7 bases from J, the junction contained 8 bases not matched to a gene. Germline CDR1 and CDR2: MDHEN and SYDVKM. The CDR3 sequence is 14 residues long. The CDR3 region has the DNA TGTGCCAGCGGACACAGGGGGCAAGTTGAAAAACTGTTTTTT. This translates into CASGHRGQVEKLFF.

The chain recombines TRBV7-2 with TRBJ2-7, with D unresolved. Deletions cut 0 bases from V and 3 bases from J, with 3 bases between. The CDR3 contains 12 residues. Germline V gives CDR1 SGHTA, CDR2 FQGNSA. CDR3 nucleotide sequence: TGTGCCAGCAGCTTAGCCGTCTACGAGCAGTACTTC. Translation gives CASSLAVYEQYF.

This clone was found once. The rearrangement links TRBV7-9 to TRBJ1-3, with 8 bases that match TRBD1. J lost 4 bases, V lost 6 bases, and 8 bases had no gene match. Germline V gene data show CDR1 as SEHNR and CDR2 as FQNEAQ (reference sequence). This CDR3 contains 15 residues. DNA of the CDR3: TGTGCCAGCAGTCTGCAGGGGGCGGGAGGAAACACCATATATTTT. Residues: CASSLQGAGGNTIYF.

The rearrangement joins TRBV28 to TRBJ2-3; D unclear. From germline, CDR1 is MDHEN and CDR2 SYDVKM. Trimming cost V 4 bases and J 2 bases, with 10 bases left between them. This CDR3 has 14 residues. CDR3 in amino acids: CASSSGPPTDTQYF. CDR3 bases: TGTGCCAGCAGTTCTGGCCCTCCCACAGATACGCAGTATTTT.

Comment on this clone: At one end, the junction sequence differs from germline, possibly due to a read error. The rearrangement joins TRBV28 to TRBJ1-2; possibly TRBD1 for D (6 bases). Germline V lookup: CDR1 MDHEN, CDR2 SYDVKM. The CDR3 runs to 12 residues. CDR3 DNA: TGTGCCAGCAGTTTCAGGGGTTATGGCTGCACCTTC. Translated: CASSFRGYGCTF.

The chain combines TRBV10-3 with TRBJ1-2, with 10 bases lining up with TRBD1. V shed 8 bases, J shed 4 bases, and the junction held 10 bases outside the gene matches. Germline V gene lookup returns CDR1 ENHRY and CDR2 SYGVKD. This CDR3 spans 15 amino acids. CDR3 nucleotide sequence: TGTGCCATCGTTGGGACAGGGGAGGAGGGCTATGGCTACACCTTC. It yields the protein CAIVGTGEEGYGYTF.

This sequence joins TRBV7-9 and TRBJ1-1; tentatively, D is TRBD1 (6 bases). V shed 5 bases and J shed 0 bases, with 10 bases lying between them. Germline values: CDR1 SEHNR, CDR2 FQNEAQ (reference sequence). The CDR3 extends over 14 amino acids. This CDR3 reads CASSRQAMNTEAFF. The CDR3 coding sequence is TGTGCCAGCAGCAGACAGGCAATGAACACTGAAGCTTTCTTT. Combining the CDR3 with reference TRBV7-9 and TRBJ1-1 gives the whole variable domain DTGVSQNPRHKITKRGQNVTFRCDPISEHNRLYWYRQTLGQGPEFLTYFQNEAQLEKSRLLSDRFSAERPKGSFSTLEIQRTEQGDSAMYLCASSRQAMNTEAFFGQGTRLTVV.

This chain joins TRBV29-1 and TRBJ2-2; the match to TRBD2 covers 13 bases. The CDR3 spans 16 residues. V was pared by 2 bases and J by 2 bases, with 2 bases of the junction left unmatched. Germline values: CDR1 SQVTM, CDR2 ANQGSEA. As DNA, the CDR3 is TGCAGCGTTGAATCGGGACTAGCGGGAAACACCGGGGAGCTGTTTTTT. It codes for CSVESGLAGNTGELFF.

The rearrangement links TRBV28 to TRBJ1-5; the D gene is possibly TRBD1 (5 bases). This CDR3 region has 14 residues. Trimming removed 3 bases from V and 7 bases from J, with 13 bases in between. Germline V CDR1 and CDR2: MDHEN, SYDVKM. The CDR3 reads CASSLAGYSQPQHF. Written as DNA, the CDR3 is TGTGCCAGCAGTTTGGCAGGGTACAGCCAGCCCCAGCATTTT.

This rearrangement joins TRBV19 to TRBJ2-7; 11 nucleotides match TRBD1. The ends lost 6 bases at V and 4 bases at J; junction bases unmatched: 5. Germline values: CDR1 LNHDA, CDR2 SQIVND (reference sequence). The CDR3 is made up of 14 amino acids. The CDR3 loop is CASSRGQGDYEQYF. CDR3 bases: TGTGCCAGTAGCCGGGGACAGGGGGATTACGAGCAGTACTTC. The variable domain in full, completed from reference TRBV19 and TRBJ2-7, reads DGGITQSPKYLFRKEGQNVTLSCEQNLNHDAMYWYRQDPGQGLRLIYYSQIVNDFQKGDIAEGYSVSREKKESFPLTVTSAQKNPTAFYLCASSRGQGDYEQYFGPGTRLTVT.

The chain links TRBV28 to TRBJ1-6; a possible D gene is TRBD1 (6 bases). CDR1 MDHEN and CDR2 SYDVKM come from the germline V gene. V shed 3 bases and J shed 7 bases, with 13 bases lying between them. The CDR3 length is 15 residues. The CDR3 protein is CASSFGTRPNSPLHF. CDR3 DNA sequence: TGTGCCAGCAGTTTCGGGACAAGGCCCAATTCACCCCTCCACTTT.

The chain is built from TRBV7-6 and TRBJ2-3; TRBD2 agrees at 10 bases. Germline CDR1 is SGHVS and CDR2 is FNYEAQ. V lost 0 bases and J lost 0; bases outside the gene matches: 0. This CDR3 spans 16 amino acids. The CDR3 coding sequence is TGTGCCAGCAGCTTAGCACTAGCGGGAAGCACAGATACGCAGTATTTT. It is translated as CASSLALAGSTDTQYF.